One TCR beta chain is described in this entry. This CDR3 contains 16 residues. The V gene end was trimmed by 6 bases and the J gene end by 5 bases; junction bases not matched to a gene: 13. The germline gives CDR1 MDHEN, CDR2 SYDVKM. Through a sample-barcoded 5' primer and a J-beta primer mix, a second PCR was run for roughly 6 to 11 cycles. MiXCR was run by TCRdb on the 5' RACE reads, yielding one entry per CDR3 protein. The table includes 1.5 million to 2 million distinct CDR3 sequences, 25% to 30% detected once. The data were taken from a study of blood T cells in healthy people across ages. The TCR originated in a woman in her twenties or thirties in good health. Sequencing input: blood. The chain combines TRBV28 with TRBJ2-5, with 9 bases aligning to TRBD2. Here the CDR3 reads CASSTVGTSLSETQYF. The CDR3 DNA follows: TGTGCCAGCAGCACTGTCGGGACTAGCCTTTCGGAGACCCAGTACTTC.